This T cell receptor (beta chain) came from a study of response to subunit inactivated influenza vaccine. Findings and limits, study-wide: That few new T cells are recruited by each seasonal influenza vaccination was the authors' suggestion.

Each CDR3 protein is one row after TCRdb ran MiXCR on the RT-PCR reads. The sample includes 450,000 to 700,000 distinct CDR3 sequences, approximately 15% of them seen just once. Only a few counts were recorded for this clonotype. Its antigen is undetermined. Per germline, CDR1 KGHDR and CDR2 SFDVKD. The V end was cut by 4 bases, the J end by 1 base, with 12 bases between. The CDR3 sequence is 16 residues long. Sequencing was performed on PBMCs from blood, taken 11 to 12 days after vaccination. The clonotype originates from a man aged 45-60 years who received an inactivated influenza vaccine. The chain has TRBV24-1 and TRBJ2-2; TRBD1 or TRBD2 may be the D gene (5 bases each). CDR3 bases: TGTGCCACCAGTGACCGTTTTGGGGGGAACACCGGGGAGCTGTTTTTT. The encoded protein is CATSDRFGGNTGELFF.